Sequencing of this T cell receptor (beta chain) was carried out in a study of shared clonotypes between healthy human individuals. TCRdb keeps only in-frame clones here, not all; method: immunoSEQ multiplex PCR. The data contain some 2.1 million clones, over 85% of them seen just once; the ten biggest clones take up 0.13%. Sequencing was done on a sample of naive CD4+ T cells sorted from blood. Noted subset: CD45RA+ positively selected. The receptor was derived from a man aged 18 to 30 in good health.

CDR3 coding DNA: TGTGCCAGCAGCTTGATGGGACTAGCGGGGGGAAGCTCCTACGAGCAGTACTTC. This codes for CASSLMGLAGGSSYEQYF. This chain uses TRBV5-4 with TRBJ2-7, with 15 bases identical to TRBD2. This CDR3 has 18 residues. V trimming: 1 base; J trimming: 0 bases; junction bases outside the gene matches: 5. CDR1 and CDR2 (germline): SGHNT, YYREEE (reference sequence).